These T cell receptor beta chains were read from a single sample in a study of T cell changes during pregnancy in multiple sclerosis. This table comes from immunoSEQ multiplex PCR, and its TCRdb copy is limited to in-frame clones, with some not included. The sample consists of about 94,000 clones, roughly 92% of them appearing once. Here the sequenced sample was peripheral blood, taken after pregnancy. The receptor set was obtained from a female donor with multiple sclerosis, enrolled in a pregnancy study. The CDR3 runs from the conserved cysteine through the conserved F or W. D genes are given only for firm matches. Size tells how often a clone was seen (once, few, many) or the class of an expanded clone, and some rows leave it out.

V,size,J,D,DNA,CDR3
TRBV9,.,TRBJ2-1,.,TGTGCCAGCAGCGTAGTCTCCCCGAGCGTGGGGGCTTACAATGAGCAGTTCTTC,CASSVVSPSVGAYNEQFF
TRBV19,.,TRBJ2-1,TRBD2,TGTGCCAGTAGCACTAGCGTGTACAATGAGCAGTTCTTC,CASSTSVYNEQFF
TRBV5-4,.,TRBJ1-2,.,TGTGCCAGCAGCCAAGGGAGGGGGGGTCCCTATGGCTACACCTTC,CASSQGRGGPYGYTF
TRBV28,.,TRBJ1-2,.,TGTGCCAGCAGTCTCAGCGATGGCTACACCTTC,CASSLSDGYTF
TRBV6-5,.,TRBJ2-1,.,TGTGCCAGCATTAAGCAGGGGAGCTCCTACAATGAGCAGTTCTTC,CASIKQGSSYNEQFF
TRBV5-1,.,TRBJ2-3,.,TGCGCCAGCAGCTTGGATGGGGCGGCGGCAGATACGCAGTATTTT,CASSLDGAAADTQYF
TRBV6-5,.,TRBJ2-3,.,TGTGCCAGCACCGGCGGCCGTAGCACAGATACGCAGTATTTT,CASTGGRSTDTQYF
TRBV27,.,TRBJ2-5,TRBD2,TGTGCCAGCAGTTTGGGGACTAGCGGGGAGACCCAGTACTTC,CASSLGTSGETQYF
TRBV27,once,TRBJ2-3,TRBD2,TGTGCCAGCAGTCAGGGACTAGCGGGAGATACGCAGTATTTT,CASSQGLAGDTQYF
TRBV27,.,TRBJ2-3,.,TGTGCCAGCAGCCGACAAAGCACAGATACGCAGTATTTT,CASSRQSTDTQYF
TRBV4-3,.,TRBJ1-2,.,TGCGCCAGCAGCCAAGGGGCAGGAACTAACTATGGCTACACCTTC,CASSQGAGTNYGYTF
TRBV5-1,once,TRBJ2-1,.,TGCGCCAGCAGCTTGAACGCGGGACTCGACGGGAATGAGCAGTTCTTC,CASSLNAGLDGNEQFF
TRBV5-4,.,TRBJ2-5,TRBD2,TGTGCCAGCAGCCTGGGACTAGCGGGAGGTTGGGAAGAGACCCAGTACTTC,CASSLGLAGGWEETQYF
TRBV27,.,TRBJ2-3,.,TGTGCCAGCAGTTCGACTGGAGATACGCAGTATTTT,CASSSTGDTQYF
TRBV5-4,once,TRBJ2-3,TRBD1,TGTGCCAGCAGCTTGGTCGGACAGGGGGCAACAGATACGCAGTATTTT,CASSLVGQGATDTQYF
TRBV27,.,TRBJ2-2,.,TGTGCCAGCAGGCCCCCATACCGGGGGGAGCTGTTTTTT,CASRPPYRGELFF
TRBV7-6,.,TRBJ2-7,TRBD1,TGTGCCAGCAGCTTAGCCGGACAGGGCCCCTACGAGCAGTACTTC,CASSLAGQGPYEQYF
TRBV2,.,TRBJ2-2,TRBD2,TGTGCCAGCAAGGGGACTAGCGGTTACACCGGGGAGCTGTTTTTT,CASKGTSGYTGELFF
TRBV10-3,.,TRBJ1-2,TRBD1,TGTGCCATCAATCATGACAGGGGCAATAACTATGGCTACACCTTC,CAINHDRGNNYGYTF
TRBV15,.,TRBJ1-5,TRBD1,TGTGCCACCAGCAGAGGAGGGACAGGAGGTCAGCCCCAGCATTTT,CATSRGGTGGQPQHF
TRBV7-6,.,TRBJ2-7,TRBD1,TGTGCCAGCAGCCCCGGCGGGACAGGGGGATCCTACGAGCAGTACTTC,CASSPGGTGGSYEQYF
TRBV9,.,TRBJ2-1,TRBD2,TGTGCCAGCAGCGTAGGCTCTAGCGGAGGCTACAATGAGCAGTTCTTC,CASSVGSSGGYNEQFF